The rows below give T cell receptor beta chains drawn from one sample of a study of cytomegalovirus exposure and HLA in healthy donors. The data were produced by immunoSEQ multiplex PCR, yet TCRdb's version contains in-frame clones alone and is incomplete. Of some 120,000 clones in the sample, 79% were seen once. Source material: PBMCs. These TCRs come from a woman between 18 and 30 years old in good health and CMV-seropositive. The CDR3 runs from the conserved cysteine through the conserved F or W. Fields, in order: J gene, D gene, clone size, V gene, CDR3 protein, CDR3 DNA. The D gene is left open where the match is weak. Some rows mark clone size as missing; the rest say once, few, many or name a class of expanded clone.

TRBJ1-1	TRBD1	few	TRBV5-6	CASSETGVQVATEAFF	TGTGCCAGCAGCGAGACAGGGGTACAGGTGGCCACTGAAGCTTTCTTT
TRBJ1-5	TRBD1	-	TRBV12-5	CASGTTGNNQPQHF	TGTGCTAGTGGAACGACAGGGAACAATCAGCCCCAGCATTTT
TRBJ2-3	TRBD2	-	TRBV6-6	CASSVVAGPLQYF	TGTGCCAGCAGTGTGGTAGCGGGCCCACTGCAGTATTTT
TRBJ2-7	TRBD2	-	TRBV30	CAWSARLAGAYEQYF	TGTGCCTGGAGTGCGAGACTAGCGGGAGCCTACGAGCAGTACTTC
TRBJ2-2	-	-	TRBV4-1	CASSHPGPSGTGELFF	TGCGCCAGCAGCCACCCCGGGCCAAGCGGTACCGGGGAGCTGTTTTTT
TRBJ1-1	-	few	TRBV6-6	CASSREWNTEAFF	TGTGCCAGCAGTCGAGAGTGGAACACTGAAGCTTTCTTT
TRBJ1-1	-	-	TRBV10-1	CASSEEERAAEAFF	TGCGCCAGCAGTGAAGAAGAGAGGGCAGCTGAAGCTTTCTTT
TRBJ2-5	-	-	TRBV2	CASSPQGRETQYF	TGTGCCAGCAGTCCTCAGGGTCGGGAGACCCAGTACTTC
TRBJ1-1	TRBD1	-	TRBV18	CASSPGTENTEAFF	TGTGCCAGCTCACCAGGGACAGAAAACACTGAAGCTTTCTTT
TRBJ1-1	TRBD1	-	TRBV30	CAWTWDSLNTEAFF	TGTGCCTGGACCTGGGACAGCTTGAACACTGAAGCTTTCTTT
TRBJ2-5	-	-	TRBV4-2	CASSPARGGGETQYF	TGTGCCAGCAGCCCAGCTAGGGGGGGAGGGGAGACCCAGTACTTC
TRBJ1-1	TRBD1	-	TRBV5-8	CASSRGQGAFGTEAFF	TGTGCCAGCAGCCGAGGGCAGGGGGCCTTCGGCACTGAAGCTTTCTTT
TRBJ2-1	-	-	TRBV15	CATSRDSALANEQFF	TGTGCCACCAGCAGAGATTCGGCGCTAGCCAATGAGCAGTTCTTC
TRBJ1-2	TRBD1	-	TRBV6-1	CASSELAFWTGDGYTF	TGTGCCAGCAGTGAACTGGCTTTCTGGACAGGGGATGGCTACACCTTC
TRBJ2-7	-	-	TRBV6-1	CASGGRYEQYF	TGTGCCAGCGGAGGGAGATACGAGCAGTACTTC
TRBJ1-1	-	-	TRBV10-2	CASSEVLTYRGTEAFF	TGCGCCAGCAGTGAGGTCCTAACATATAGGGGGACTGAAGCTTTCTTT
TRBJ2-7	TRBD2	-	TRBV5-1	CASSSGPGGAGIEQYF	TGCGCCAGCAGCTCGGGACCGGGGGGAGCGGGAATCGAGCAGTACTTC
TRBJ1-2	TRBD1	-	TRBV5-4	CASSRDRTNYGYTF	TGTGCCAGCAGCCGGGACAGGACTAACTATGGCTACACCTTC
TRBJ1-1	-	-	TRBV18	CASSPVFSEAFF	TGTGCCAGCTCACCAGTATTTTCTGAAGCTTTCTTT
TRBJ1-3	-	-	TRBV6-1	CASSEVATELSSGNTIYF	TGTGCCAGCAGTGAAGTTGCGACAGAACTTAGCTCTGGAAACACCATATATTTT
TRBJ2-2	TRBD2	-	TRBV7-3	CASSLTSGNTGELFF	TGTGCCAGCAGCTTGACTAGCGGTAACACCGGGGAGCTGTTTTTT
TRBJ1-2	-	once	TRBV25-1	CASSDKGFYGYTF	TGTGCCAGCAGTGATAAGGGGTTCTATGGCTACACCTTC
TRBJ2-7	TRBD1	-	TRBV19	CASRSRQGAEEQYF	TGTGCCAGTAGAAGCAGACAGGGGGCAGAAGAGCAGTACTTC
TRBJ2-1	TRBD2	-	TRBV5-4	CASSSTSGTYNEQFF	TGTGCCAGCAGCTCGACTAGCGGGACCTACAATGAGCAGTTCTTC
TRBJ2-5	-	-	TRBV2	CASNIRGGQETQYF	TGTGCCAGCAACATAAGGGGGGGTCAAGAGACCCAGTACTTC